This record covers a single TCR beta chain. As yet, its antigen is unknown. In TCRdb, the 5' RACE reads were re-called with MiXCR into one record per CDR3 protein. The table lists more than 1.5 million distinct CDR3 sequences, around 33% of them singletons. This sample stems from a study of identical twins. V dropped 1 base and J dropped 5 bases, with 14 bases sitting between them. This CDR3 comprises 15 residues. CDR1 DFQATT and CDR2 SNEGSKA come from the germline V gene (reference sequence). Broader study findings: A partial confounding effect on zero-insertion analyses could come from invariant MAIT and iNKT cells. Beta out-of-frame sequences displayed a weaker excess of sharing between twins.

The sequence came from a newborn girl in good health. This chain joins TRBV20-1 and TRBJ1-4, with D uncertain. Sequenced: cord blood. The DNA of the CDR3 is TGCAGTGCTAGAGTAGATGACGGAGTAAATGAAAAACTGTTTTTT. Translated, it gives CSARVDDGVNEKLFF.